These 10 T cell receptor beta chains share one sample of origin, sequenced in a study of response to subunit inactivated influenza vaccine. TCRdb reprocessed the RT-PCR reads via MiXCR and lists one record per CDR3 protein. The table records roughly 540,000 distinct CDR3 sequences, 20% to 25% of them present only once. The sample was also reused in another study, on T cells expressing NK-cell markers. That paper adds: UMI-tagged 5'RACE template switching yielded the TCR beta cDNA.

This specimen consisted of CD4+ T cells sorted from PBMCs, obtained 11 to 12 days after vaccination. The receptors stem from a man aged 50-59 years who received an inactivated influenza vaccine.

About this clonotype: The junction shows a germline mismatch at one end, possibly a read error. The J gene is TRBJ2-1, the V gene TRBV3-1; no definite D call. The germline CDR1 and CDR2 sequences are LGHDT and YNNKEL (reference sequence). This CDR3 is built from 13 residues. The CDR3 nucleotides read TGTGTCAGCAGCCCGACTGGGGACAATGAGCAGTTCTTC. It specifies CVSSPTGDNEQFF.

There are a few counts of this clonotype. The CDR3 loop reads CSARRTENEQYF. Written as DNA, the CDR3 is TGCAGTGCTAGAAGGACAGAAAACGAGCAGTACTTC. This chain links TRBV20-1 with TRBJ2-7, with D possibly matching TRBD1 (6 bases). Germline loops: CDR1 DFQATT, CDR2 SNEGSKA (reference sequence). The CDR3 contains 12 residues. The V and J ends lost 2 bases and 5 bases respectively, with 10 bases between them.

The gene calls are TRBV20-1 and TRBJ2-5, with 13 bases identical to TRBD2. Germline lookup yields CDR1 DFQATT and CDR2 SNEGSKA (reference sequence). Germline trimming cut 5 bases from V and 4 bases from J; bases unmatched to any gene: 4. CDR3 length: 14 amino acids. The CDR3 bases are TGCAGTGCTTCGACTAGCGGGAGGTCAGAGACCCAGTACTTC. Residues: CSASTSGRSETQYF.

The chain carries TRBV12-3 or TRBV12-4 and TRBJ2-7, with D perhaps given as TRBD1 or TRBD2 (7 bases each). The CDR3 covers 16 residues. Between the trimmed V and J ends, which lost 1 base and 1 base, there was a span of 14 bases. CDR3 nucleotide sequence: TGTGCCAGCAGTTTAGATGGGAGGGGGCGGTCCTACGAGCAGTACTTC. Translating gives CASSLDGRGRSYEQYF.

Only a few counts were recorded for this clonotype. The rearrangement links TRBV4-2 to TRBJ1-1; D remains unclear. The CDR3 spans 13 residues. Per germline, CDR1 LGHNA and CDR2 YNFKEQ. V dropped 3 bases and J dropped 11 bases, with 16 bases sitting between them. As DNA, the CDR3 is TGTGCCAGCAGCCAGGTAAACGGTCCTGGGGCTTTCTTT. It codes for CASSQVNGPGAFF.

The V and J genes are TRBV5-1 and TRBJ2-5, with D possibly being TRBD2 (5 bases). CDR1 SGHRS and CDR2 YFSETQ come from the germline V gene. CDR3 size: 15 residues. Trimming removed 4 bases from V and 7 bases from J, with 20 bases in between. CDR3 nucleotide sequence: TGCGCCAGCAGCCCCGGGATCGGCCCGGCGAGGACCCAGTACTTC. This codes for CASSPGIGPARTQYF.

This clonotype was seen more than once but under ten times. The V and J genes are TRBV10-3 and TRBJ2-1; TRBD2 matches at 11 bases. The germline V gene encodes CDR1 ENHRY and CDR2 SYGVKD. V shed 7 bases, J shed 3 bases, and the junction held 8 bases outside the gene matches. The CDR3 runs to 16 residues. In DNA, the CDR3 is TGTGCCATCAATCCTACTAGCGGGGGTCTCTACAATGAGCAGTTCTTC. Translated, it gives CAINPTSGGLYNEQFF.

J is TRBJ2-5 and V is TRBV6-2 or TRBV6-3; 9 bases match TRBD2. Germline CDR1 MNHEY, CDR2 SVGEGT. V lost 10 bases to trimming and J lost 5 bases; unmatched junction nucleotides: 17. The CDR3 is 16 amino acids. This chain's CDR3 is CAIRPRSLAGPETQYF. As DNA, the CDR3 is TGTGCCATCAGGCCCCGGTCTCTAGCGGGGCCGGAGACCCAGTACTTC.

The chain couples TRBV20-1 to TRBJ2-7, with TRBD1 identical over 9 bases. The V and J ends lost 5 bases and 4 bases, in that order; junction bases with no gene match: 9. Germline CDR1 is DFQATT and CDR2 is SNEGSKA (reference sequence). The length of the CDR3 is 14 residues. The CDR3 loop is CSADRRDRAYEQYF. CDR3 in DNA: TGCAGTGCTGACAGACGGGACAGGGCTTACGAGCAGTACTTC.

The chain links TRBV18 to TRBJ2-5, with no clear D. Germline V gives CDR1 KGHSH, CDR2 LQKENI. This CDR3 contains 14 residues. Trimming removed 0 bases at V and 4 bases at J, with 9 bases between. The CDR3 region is CASSPPFNGETQYF. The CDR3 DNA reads TGTGCCAGCTCACCACCGTTTAACGGAGAGACCCAGTACTTC.